This T cell receptor beta chain was captured by sequencing in a study of CD8+CD57+ T cells in acquired aplastic anemia. Study summary: Quantities of DNA derived from sorted CD4+ and CD8+ cells averaged around 3 ug. Study-level findings and limits: Patients and controls were not found to differ significantly in CD8+ Simpson's diversity. A set of twenty-nine CD8+ CDR3 sequences was shared between patients and controls, and these sequences appeared highly expressed in patients.

A remark on this clonotype: Its specificity is unknown. The junction differs from germline at one of its ends, possibly a read error.

It was genomic DNA that served as the template for profiling TCR beta VDJ and CDR3. MiXCR, run by TCRdb on the reads, gives a single entry per CDR3 protein. The repertoire holds around 190,000 distinct CDR3 sequences, with approximately 48% as singletons. Looked up from germline, CDR1 is SGHRS and CDR2 is YFSETQ. The CDR3 is made up of 13 amino acids. By flow cytometry, patients selected for sequencing had shown an expansion of CD8+CD57+ cells. Severe acquired aplastic anemia was the diagnosis recorded for all patients. Specimen: sorted CD4+, CD8+, or CD8+CD57+ T cells (not recorded which) from PBMCs. The rearrangement links TRBV5-1 to TRBJ2-5; D may be TRBD2 (6 bases). The TCR was taken from a human donor with aplastic anemia. Here the CDR3 reads CTSSLGGGETQYF. CDR3 bases: TGCACCAGCAGCTTGGGTGGGGGGGAGACCCAGTACTTC.